This T cell receptor beta chain was recovered during a study of blood T cell repertoires in COVID-19. Study-level information: There were acute and convalescent COVID-19 samples, and they came from the United States, Italy and Spain.

TCRdb keeps only in-frame clones here, not all; method: immunoSEQ multiplex PCR. The table records some 110,000 clones, about 70% of them present only once. J gave up 4 bases and V 5 bases, and 3 bases lay outside the gene matches. The CDR3 runs 14 residues. Germline V gene lookup returns CDR1 SNHLY and CDR2 FYNNEI. The specimen was peripheral blood. This sequence was found in a man aged 80 or over with COVID-19, enrolled during active disease. The genes are TRBV2 and TRBJ2-2; TRBD1 matches at 8 bases. The CDR3 loop reads CASSRTGFTGELFF. DNA of the CDR3: TGTGCCAGCAGTAGGACAGGGTTCACCGGGGAGCTGTTTTTT.